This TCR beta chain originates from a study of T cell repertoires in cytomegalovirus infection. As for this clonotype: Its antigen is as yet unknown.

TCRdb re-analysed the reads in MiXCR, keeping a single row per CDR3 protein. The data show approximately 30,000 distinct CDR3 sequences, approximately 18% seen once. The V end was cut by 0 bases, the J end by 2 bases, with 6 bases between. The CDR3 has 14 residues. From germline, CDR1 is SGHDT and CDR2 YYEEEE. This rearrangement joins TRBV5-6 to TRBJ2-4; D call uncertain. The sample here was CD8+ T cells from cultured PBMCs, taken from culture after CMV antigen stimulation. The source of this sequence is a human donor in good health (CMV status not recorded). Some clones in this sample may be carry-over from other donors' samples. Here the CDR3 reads CASSLDSSKNIQYF. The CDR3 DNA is TGTGCCAGCAGCTTGGACAGCTCCAAAAACATTCAGTACTTC.